What follows are 29 T cell receptor beta chains derived from one specimen sequenced in a study of T-cell reconstitution after alpha-beta-depleted transplantation in children. Researchers prepared the TCRbeta library using unique molecular identifiers, the study reports. TCRdb re-analysed the PCR reads in MiXCR, keeping a single row per CDR3 protein. The repertoire holds 540,000 or so distinct CDR3 sequences, with 23% as singletons. The sequencing used PBMCs, mostly from graft donor cells, collected 360 days after TCRalphabeta/CD19-depleted stem cell transplant. All receptors come from a boy less than two years old who had a stem cell transplant for acute myeloid leukemia, so the T cells may come from the graft donor.

This clonotype has ten or more counts. The genes are TRBV20-1 and TRBJ2-3; possibly TRBD1 for D (5 bases). Germline V gene sequence: CDR1 DFQATT, CDR2 SNEGSKA (reference sequence). The CDR3 loop spans 18 amino acids. Trimming left V 0 bases short and J 0 bases short, with 19 bases between. Written as DNA, the CDR3 is TGCAGTGCTAGAGATCCGGGCAGGGCGGTTGGGAGCACAGATACGCAGTATTTT. It yields the protein CSARDPGRAVGSTDTQYF.

The CDR3 loop is CASSPRQRETQYF. The CDR3 nucleotides read TGTGCCAGCAGTCCGCGGCAACGGGAGACCCAGTACTTC. V gene TRBV27 combines with J gene TRBJ2-5, with D unclear. This CDR3 region has 13 residues. In germline, CDR1 is MNHEY, CDR2 SMNVEV (reference sequence). V lost 5 bases and J 5 bases, leaving 12 bases between the germline ends.

This clonotype was picked up a small number of times. The V call is TRBV5-1, the J call TRBJ2-5; D gene uncertain. The CDR3 runs to 16 residues. Germline V gene sequence: CDR1 SGHRS, CDR2 YFSETQ. V gave up 0 bases and J gave up 0 bases, with 12 bases separating them. CDR3 coding DNA: TGCGCCAGCAGCTTGGGTAGCTACATTTACCAAGAGACCCAGTACTTC. Amino acids: CASSLGSYIYQETQYF.

This clonotype occurred many times. The chain employs TRBV27 and TRBJ1-4; unclear D gene. The V end lost 6 bases, the J end lost 0 bases, and 5 bases lay between the germline ends. CDR1 and CDR2 (germline): MNHEY, SMNVEV (reference sequence). CDR3 size: 13 residues. The CDR3 protein is CASSSATNEKLFF. DNA for the CDR3: TGTGCCAGCAGCAGTGCAACTAATGAAAAACTGTTTTTT.

This clonotype was seen repeatedly, ten times or more. This sequence joins TRBV12-3 or TRBV12-4 and TRBJ2-2; tentatively, D is TRBD1 (6 bases). CDR3 length: 14 amino acids. Trimming stripped 3 bases from V and 3 bases from J, with 8 bases between. The CDR3 is CASSLGADTGELFF. The CDR3 bases are TGTGCCAGCAGTTTGGGGGCTGACACCGGGGAGCTGTTTTTT.

This clonotype was counted at least ten times. J is TRBJ2-2 and V is TRBV30; possibly TRBD1 for D (5 bases). Trimming cost V 4 bases and J 2 bases, with 11 bases left between them. This CDR3 region has 14 residues. Germline CDR1 reads GTSNPN; CDR2 reads SVGIG (reference sequence). CDR3 region: CAWTQGRNTGELFF. CDR3 sequence (DNA): TGTGCCTGGACTCAGGGAAGAAACACCGGGGAGCTGTTTTTT.

This clonotype was seen a few times. The rearrangement joins TRBV5-6 to TRBJ1-2, with 7 nucleotides matching TRBD1. From germline, CDR1 is SGHDT and CDR2 YYEEEE. Trimming removed 3 bases from V and 4 bases from J; junction bases left unmatched: 3. CDR3 length: 13 amino acids. Written as DNA, the CDR3 is TGTGCCAGCAGCTGGGGACAGTCCTATGGCTACACCTTC. Its translation is CASSWGQSYGYTF.

This clonotype was observed a handful of times. J is TRBJ2-7 and V is TRBV6-5; D is perhaps TRBD2 (7 bases). V was pared by 0 bases and J by 0 bases, with 12 bases between. There are 16 residues in the CDR3. Germline V gene data show CDR1 as MNHEY and CDR2 as SVGAGI. The CDR3 DNA is TGTGCCAGCAGTTACTCAGGGGGGGACCGCTCCTACGAGCAGTACTTC. This sequence encodes CASSYSGGDRSYEQYF.

This clonotype was detected only a few times. The gene calls are TRBV29-1 and TRBJ2-5, with D possibly TRBD1 on 5 matching bases. Germline values: CDR1 SQVTM, CDR2 ANQGSEA. CDR3 length: 16 residues. V dropped 4 bases and J dropped 0 bases, with 18 bases sitting between them. This CDR3 reads CSVVSPWGFYQETQYF. Written as DNA, the CDR3 is TGCAGCGTTGTGTCCCCGTGGGGCTTTTACCAAGAGACCCAGTACTTC.

The chain is built from TRBV15 and TRBJ2-1; 13 nucleotides agree with TRBD2. Per the germline V gene, CDR1 is LNHNV and CDR2 is YYDKDF (reference sequence). V trimming: 1 base; J trimming: 8 bases; junction bases outside the gene matches: 17. CDR3 size: 20 residues. DNA for the CDR3: TGTGCCACCAGCAGAGGAACACCTGGAGGCTGGACTAGCGGGGGCTATGAGCAGTTCTTC. Protein sequence: CATSRGTPGGWTSGGYEQFF.

V gene TRBV6-7 combines with J gene TRBJ2-1, with 9 positions matching TRBD2. TRBV6-7 falls under the ORF class, with uncertain function. Losses at the gene ends were 9 bases for V and 4 bases for J; bases not matched to a gene: 19. This CDR3 is 18 amino acids long. This CDR3 reads CARAASGASMRVYNEQFF. For the CDR3, the DNA is TGTGCCAGGGCGGCTAGCGGGGCCTCTATGAGAGTTTACAATGAGCAGTTCTTC.

This clonotype was picked up a small number of times. The chain combines TRBV4-3 with TRBJ2-5, with 8 bases that match TRBD2. Trimming cost V 4 bases and J 1 base; bases outside gene matches: 8. The CDR3 spans 16 residues. Germline-derived CDR1 and CDR2 are LGHNA and YSLEER. CDR3 sequence reads: CASSLSPSGLQETQYF. In DNA, the CDR3 is TGCGCCAGCAGCCTGTCGCCTAGCGGGCTCCAAGAGACCCAGTACTTC.

This clonotype was found a few times. This sequence joins TRBV7-2 and TRBJ2-7, with TRBD1 as a possible D gene (7 bases). Germline V gene sequence: CDR1 SGHTA, CDR2 FQGNSA. Trimming stripped 3 bases from V and 3 bases from J, with 21 bases between. The CDR3 runs to 17 residues. The DNA of the CDR3 is TGTGCCAGCAGCTTTCGGAACATGGAGGGGGCCCGCTACGAGCAGTACTTC. This sequence encodes CASSFRNMEGARYEQYF.

The chain employs TRBV9 and TRBJ1-1, with 7 bases matching TRBD1. This CDR3 is 16 amino acids long. Per the germline V gene, CDR1 is SGDLS and CDR2 is YYNGEE. Trimming took 2 bases from V and 3 from J; bases not matched to a gene: 10. The CDR3 spells CASSVPRQGWDTEAFF. The CDR3 coding sequence is TGTGCCAGCAGCGTCCCTAGACAGGGCTGGGACACTGAAGCTTTCTTT. The complete variable domain, with remaining parts taken from reference TRBV9 and TRBJ1-1, reads DSGVTQTPKHLITATGQRVTLRCSPRSGDLSVYWYQQSLDQGLQFLIQYYNGEERAKGNILERFSAQQFPDLHSELNLSSLELGDSALYFCASSVPRQGWDTEAFFGQGTRLTVV.

This clonotype was counted only a few times. The chain uses TRBV20-1 and TRBJ1-2; no firm D call. In germline, CDR1 is DFQATT, CDR2 SNEGSKA (reference sequence). With 1 base removed from V and 4 bases from J, the gap between germline ends came to 13 bases. The CDR3 has 14 amino acids. CDR3 residues: CSARGPERGYGYTF. The CDR3 DNA follows: TGCAGTGCTAGAGGGCCAGAGAGAGGCTATGGCTACACCTTC.

This clonotype was counted a few times. Its ends do not fully match the called genes, so a read error is possible. The rearrangement uses TRBV7-2 and TRBJ2-7; maybe TRBD2 (7 bases). Germline V gene lookup returns CDR1 SGHTA and CDR2 FQGNSA. This CDR3 comprises 12 residues. The CDR3 DNA is TGTGCCAGCAGCCTTGAGGGGGGAGGGCGGCACTTC. This translates into CASSLEGGGRHF. Drawing the rest from reference TRBV7-2 and TRBJ2-7, the complete variable domain is GAGVSQSPSNKVTEKGKDVELRCDPISGHTALYWYRQSLGQGLEFLIYFQGNSAPDKSGLPSDRFSAERTGGSVSTLTIQRTQQEDSAVYLCASSLEGGGRHFGPGTRLTVT.

The V and J genes are TRBV20-1 and TRBJ2-2, with D possibly being TRBD1 or TRBD2 (5 bases each). CDR3 length: 14 residues. The V end lost 3 bases, the J end lost 4 bases, and 12 bases lay between the germline ends. Germline V gene data show CDR1 as DFQATT and CDR2 as SNEGSKA (reference sequence). This CDR3 reads CSASVWGSTGELFF. The DNA of the CDR3 is TGCAGTGCTAGTGTCTGGGGGTCCACCGGGGAGCTGTTTTTT.

This clonotype was seen a handful of times. The gene calls are TRBV6-1 and TRBJ2-7; D unresolved. Trimming removed 5 bases at V and 2 bases at J, with 13 bases between. Germline values: CDR1 MNHNS, CDR2 SASEGT. The CDR3 length is 14 residues. As DNA, the CDR3 is TGTGCCAGCAGTCTGGGGATGGATCCCTACGAGCAGTACTTC. Protein: CASSLGMDPYEQYF.

This clonotype turned up a few times. The genes are TRBV6-5 and TRBJ1-4; D not resolved. CDR1 MNHEY and CDR2 SVGAGI come from the germline V gene. Trimming took 0 bases from V and 3 from J, leaving 8 bases between them. There are 15 residues in the CDR3. As DNA, the CDR3 is TGTGCCAGCAGTTACTCGAAGGGAGCTAATGAAAAACTGTTTTTT. As protein: CASSYSKGANEKLFF.

This clonotype was recorded at least ten times. CDR3 in DNA: TGTGCCAGCAGCGCCAGTCGAGCACCCATGGCTGAAGCTTTCTTT. Residues: CASSASRAPMAEAFF. The chain has TRBV7-6 and TRBJ1-1; D unresolved. CDR3 size: 15 residues. Germline V gives CDR1 SGHVS, CDR2 FNYEAQ. V was pared by 5 bases and J by 6 bases, with 19 bases between.

A few counts support this clonotype. V is TRBV6-2 or TRBV6-3 and J is TRBJ2-5; D is undetermined. The CDR3 covers 14 residues. The germline CDR1 and CDR2 sequences are MNHEY and SVGEGT. V dropped 2 bases and J dropped 0 bases, with 7 bases sitting between them. The CDR3: CASSYPDYQETQYF. The CDR3 region has the DNA TGTGCCAGCAGTTACCCCGACTACCAAGAGACCCAGTACTTC.

This clonotype was detected many times. The chain employs TRBV20-1 and TRBJ2-2; D possibly corresponds to TRBD2 (6 bases). The CDR3 consists of 13 residues. Between the trimmed V and J ends, which lost 6 bases and 6 bases, there was a span of 14 bases. CDR1 and CDR2 (germline): DFQATT, SNEGSKA (reference sequence). In DNA, the CDR3 is TGCAGTGCCGTGACTAGTTCTCCCGGGGAGCTGTTTTTT. It codes for CSAVTSSPGELFF.

This clonotype was counted a few times. The chain is built from TRBV29-1 and TRBJ1-2, with 11 bases fitting TRBD1. The germline CDR1 and CDR2 sequences are SQVTM and ANQGSEA. Trimming cost V 6 bases and J 8 bases; bases outside gene matches: 8. The CDR3 is 13 residues long. The DNA for the CDR3 is TGCAGCGTGGACGGACAGGGGGCAGGGGGCTACACCTTC. This codes for CSVDGQGAGGYTF.

J is TRBJ2-7 and V is TRBV6-5; 7 positions match TRBD2. CDR1 is MNHEY, CDR2 SVGAGI, per germline. With 0 bases clipped from V and 1 base from J, the junction kept 3 bases outside the gene matches. This CDR3 is 15 amino acids long. CDR3 amino acids: CASSYSGGDSYEQYV. The CDR3 DNA is TGTGCCAGCAGTTACTCGGGGGGGGATTCCTACGAGCAGTACGTC.

CDR3 DNA sequence: TGCAGTGCTAGAGGCTCGAGCGGGGGGGCTGTCTACGAGCAGTACGTC. This codes for CSARGSSGGAVYEQYV. The chain combines TRBV20-1 with TRBJ2-7, with 10 bases fitting TRBD2. The CDR3 sequence is 16 residues long. J gave up 3 bases and V 1 base, and 9 bases lay outside the gene matches. Germline CDR1 is DFQATT and CDR2 is SNEGSKA (reference sequence).

This sequence joins TRBV10-3 and TRBJ2-7; tentatively, D is TRBD2 (6 bases). Per germline, CDR1 ENHRY and CDR2 SYGVKD. The V gene lost 4 bases and the J gene lost 7 bases, with 11 bases spanning the gap. The CDR3 totals 12 residues. CDR3 region: CAISGPGGEQYV. The CDR3 DNA is TGTGCCATCAGTGGCCCAGGAGGGGAGCAGTACGTC.

This clonotype was counted a few times. The chain joins TRBV20-1 to TRBJ2-7; unclear D gene. Germline values: CDR1 DFQATT, CDR2 SNEGSKA (reference sequence). CDR3 length: 14 amino acids. V dropped 0 bases and J dropped 0 bases, with 9 bases sitting between them. Written as DNA, the CDR3 is TGCAGTGCTAGAGATACTCTAGGCTCCTACGAGCAGTACGTC. This sequence encodes CSARDTLGSYEQYV.

The rearrangement uses TRBV6-1 and TRBJ2-3; D uncertain. Trimming left V 5 bases short and J 1 base short, with 10 bases between. The CDR3 consists of 14 residues. Per germline, CDR1 MNHNS and CDR2 SASEGT. The CDR3, as DNA: TGTGCCAGCAGTCTCAGGTTACGCACAGATACGCAGTATTTT. As protein: CASSLRLRTDTQYF.

The chain employs TRBV20-1 and TRBJ2-1; D is unclear. CDR1 and CDR2 (germline): DFQATT, SNEGSKA (reference sequence). The CDR3 loop spans 15 amino acids. Trimming cost V 1 base and J 0 bases, with 10 bases left between them. This chain's CDR3 is CSARVWLSSYNEQFF. Written as DNA, the CDR3 is TGCAGTGCTAGAGTTTGGCTGAGCTCCTACAATGAGCAGTTCTTC.